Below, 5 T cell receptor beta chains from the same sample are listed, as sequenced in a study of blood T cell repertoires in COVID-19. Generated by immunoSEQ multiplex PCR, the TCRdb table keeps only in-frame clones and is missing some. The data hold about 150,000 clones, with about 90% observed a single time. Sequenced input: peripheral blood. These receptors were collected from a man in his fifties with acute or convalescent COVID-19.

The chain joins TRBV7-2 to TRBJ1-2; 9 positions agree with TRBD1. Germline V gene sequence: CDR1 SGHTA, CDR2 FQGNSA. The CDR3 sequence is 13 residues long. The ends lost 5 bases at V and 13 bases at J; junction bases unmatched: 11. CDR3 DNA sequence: TGTGCCAGCAGCACCTCATGGACAGGGGTGGGCACCTTC. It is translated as CASSTSWTGVGTF. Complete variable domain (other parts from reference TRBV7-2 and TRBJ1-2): GAGVSQSPSNKVTEKGKDVELRCDPISGHTALYWYRQSLGQGLEFLIYFQGNSAPDKSGLPSDRFSAERTGGSVSTLTIQRTQQEDSAVYLCASSTSWTGVGTFGSGTRLTVV.

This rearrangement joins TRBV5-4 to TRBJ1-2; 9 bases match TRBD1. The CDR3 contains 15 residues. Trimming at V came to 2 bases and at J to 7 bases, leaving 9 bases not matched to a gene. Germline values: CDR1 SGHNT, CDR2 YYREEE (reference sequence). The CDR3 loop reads CASSLKGTGSVGYTF. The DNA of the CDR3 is TGTGCCAGCAGCTTAAAGGGGACAGGGTCGGTTGGCTACACCTTC.

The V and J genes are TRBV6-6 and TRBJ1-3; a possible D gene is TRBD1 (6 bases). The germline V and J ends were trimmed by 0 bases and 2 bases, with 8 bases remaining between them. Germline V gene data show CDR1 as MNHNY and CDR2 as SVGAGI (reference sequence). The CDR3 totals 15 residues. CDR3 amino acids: CASSYSAGAGNTIYF. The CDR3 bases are TGTGCCAGCAGTTACTCGGCAGGGGCTGGAAACACCATATATTTT.

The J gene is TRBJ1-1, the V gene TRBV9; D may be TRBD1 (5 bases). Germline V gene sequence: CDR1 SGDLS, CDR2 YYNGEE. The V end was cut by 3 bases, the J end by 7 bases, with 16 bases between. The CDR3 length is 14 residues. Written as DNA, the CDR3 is TGTGCCAGCAGCGCGGAGGGGAGGGGTATTGAAGCTTTCTTT. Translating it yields CASSAEGRGIEAFF.

CDR3 residues: CASSSGGRTEAFF. In DNA form, the CDR3 reads TGTGCCAGCAGCTCAGGGGGAAGGACTGAAGCTTTCTTT. The chain combines TRBV5-5 with TRBJ1-1, with TRBD1 identical over 7 bases. V trimming: 3 bases; J trimming: 5 bases; junction bases outside the gene matches: 4. Germline V gene lookup returns CDR1 SGHKS and CDR2 YYEKEE (reference sequence). The CDR3 has 13 residues.